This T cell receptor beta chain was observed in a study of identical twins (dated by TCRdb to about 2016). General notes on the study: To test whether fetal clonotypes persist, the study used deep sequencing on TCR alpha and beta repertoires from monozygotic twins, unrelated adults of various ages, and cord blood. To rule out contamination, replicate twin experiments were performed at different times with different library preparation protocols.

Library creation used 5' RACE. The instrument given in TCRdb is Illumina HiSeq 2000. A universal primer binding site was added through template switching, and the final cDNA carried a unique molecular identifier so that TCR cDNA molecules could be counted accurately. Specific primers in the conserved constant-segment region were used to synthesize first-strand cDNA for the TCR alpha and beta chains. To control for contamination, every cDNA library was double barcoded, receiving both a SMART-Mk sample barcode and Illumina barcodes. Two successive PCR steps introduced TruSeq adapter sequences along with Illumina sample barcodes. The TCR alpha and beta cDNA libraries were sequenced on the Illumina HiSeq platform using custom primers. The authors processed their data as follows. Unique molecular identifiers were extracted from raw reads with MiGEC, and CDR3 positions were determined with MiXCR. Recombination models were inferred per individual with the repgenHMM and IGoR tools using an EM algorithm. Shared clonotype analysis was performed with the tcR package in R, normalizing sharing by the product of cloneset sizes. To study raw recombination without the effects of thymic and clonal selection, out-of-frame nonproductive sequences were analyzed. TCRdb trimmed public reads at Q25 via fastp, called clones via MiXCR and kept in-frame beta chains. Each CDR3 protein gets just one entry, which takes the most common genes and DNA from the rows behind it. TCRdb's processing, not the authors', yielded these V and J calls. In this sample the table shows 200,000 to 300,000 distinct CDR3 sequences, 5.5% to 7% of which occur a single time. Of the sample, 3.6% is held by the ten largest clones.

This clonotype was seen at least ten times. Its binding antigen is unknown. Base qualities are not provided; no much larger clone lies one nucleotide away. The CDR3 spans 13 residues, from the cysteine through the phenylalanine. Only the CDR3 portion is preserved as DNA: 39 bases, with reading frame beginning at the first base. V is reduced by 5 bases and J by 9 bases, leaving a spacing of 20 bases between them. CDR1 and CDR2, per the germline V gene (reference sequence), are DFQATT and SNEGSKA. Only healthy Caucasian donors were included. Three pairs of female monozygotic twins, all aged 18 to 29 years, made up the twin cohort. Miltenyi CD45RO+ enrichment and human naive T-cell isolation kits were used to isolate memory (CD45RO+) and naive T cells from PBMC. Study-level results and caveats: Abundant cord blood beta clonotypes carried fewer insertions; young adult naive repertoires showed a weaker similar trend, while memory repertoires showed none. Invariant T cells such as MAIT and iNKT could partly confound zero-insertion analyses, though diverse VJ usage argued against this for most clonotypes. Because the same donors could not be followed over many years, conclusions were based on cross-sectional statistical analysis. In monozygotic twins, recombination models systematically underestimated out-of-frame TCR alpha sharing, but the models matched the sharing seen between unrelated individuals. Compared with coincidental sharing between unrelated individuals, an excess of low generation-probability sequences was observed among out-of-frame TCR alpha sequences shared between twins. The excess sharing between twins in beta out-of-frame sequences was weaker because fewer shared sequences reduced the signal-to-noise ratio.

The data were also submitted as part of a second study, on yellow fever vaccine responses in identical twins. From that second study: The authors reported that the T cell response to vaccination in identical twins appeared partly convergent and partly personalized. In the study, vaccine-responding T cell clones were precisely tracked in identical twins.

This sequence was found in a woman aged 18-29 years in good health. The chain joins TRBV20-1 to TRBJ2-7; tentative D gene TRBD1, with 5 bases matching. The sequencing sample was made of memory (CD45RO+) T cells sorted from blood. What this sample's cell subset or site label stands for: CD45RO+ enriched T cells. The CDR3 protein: CSAEDIRLHGQYF. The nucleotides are TGCAGTGCTGAGGACATCCGCCTACATGGGCAGTACTTC.